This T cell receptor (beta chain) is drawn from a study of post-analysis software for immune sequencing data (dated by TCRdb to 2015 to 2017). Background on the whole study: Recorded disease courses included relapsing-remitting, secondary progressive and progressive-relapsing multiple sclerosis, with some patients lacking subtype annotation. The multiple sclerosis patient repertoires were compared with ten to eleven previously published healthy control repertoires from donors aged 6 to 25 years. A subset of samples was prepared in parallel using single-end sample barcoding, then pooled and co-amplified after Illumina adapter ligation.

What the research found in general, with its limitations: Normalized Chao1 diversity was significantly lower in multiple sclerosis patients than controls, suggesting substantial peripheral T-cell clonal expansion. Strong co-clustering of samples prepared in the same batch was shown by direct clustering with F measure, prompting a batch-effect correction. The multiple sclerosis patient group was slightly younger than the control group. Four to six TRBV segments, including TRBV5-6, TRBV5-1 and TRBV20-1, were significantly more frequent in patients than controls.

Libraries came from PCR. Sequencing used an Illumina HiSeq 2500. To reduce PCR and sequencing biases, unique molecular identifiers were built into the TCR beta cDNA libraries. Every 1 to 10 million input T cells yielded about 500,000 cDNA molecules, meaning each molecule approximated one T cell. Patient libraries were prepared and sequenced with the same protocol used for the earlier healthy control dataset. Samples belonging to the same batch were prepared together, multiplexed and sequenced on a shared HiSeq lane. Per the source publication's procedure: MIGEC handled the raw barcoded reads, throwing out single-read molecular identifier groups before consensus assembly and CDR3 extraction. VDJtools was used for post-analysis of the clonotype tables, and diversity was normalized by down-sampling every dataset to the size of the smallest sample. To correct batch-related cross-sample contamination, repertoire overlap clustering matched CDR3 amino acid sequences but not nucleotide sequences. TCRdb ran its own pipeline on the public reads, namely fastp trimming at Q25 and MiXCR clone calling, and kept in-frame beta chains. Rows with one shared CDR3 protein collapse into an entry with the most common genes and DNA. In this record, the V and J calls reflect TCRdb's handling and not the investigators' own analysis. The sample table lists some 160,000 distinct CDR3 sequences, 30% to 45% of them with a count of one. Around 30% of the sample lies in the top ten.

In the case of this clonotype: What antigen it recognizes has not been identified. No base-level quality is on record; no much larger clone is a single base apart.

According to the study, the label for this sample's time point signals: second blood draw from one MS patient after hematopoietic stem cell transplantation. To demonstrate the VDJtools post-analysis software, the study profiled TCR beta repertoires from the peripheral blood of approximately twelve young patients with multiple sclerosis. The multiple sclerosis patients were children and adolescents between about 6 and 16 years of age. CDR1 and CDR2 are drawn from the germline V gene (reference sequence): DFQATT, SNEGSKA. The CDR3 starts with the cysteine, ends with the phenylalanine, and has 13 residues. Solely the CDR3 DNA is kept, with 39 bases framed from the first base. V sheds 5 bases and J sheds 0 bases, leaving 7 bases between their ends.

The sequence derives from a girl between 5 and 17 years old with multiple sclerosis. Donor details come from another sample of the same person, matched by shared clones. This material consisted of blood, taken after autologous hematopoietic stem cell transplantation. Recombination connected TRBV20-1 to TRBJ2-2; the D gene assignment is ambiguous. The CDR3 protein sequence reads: CSARPPNTGELFF. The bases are TGCAGTGCTCGCCCTCCGAACACCGGGGAGCTGTTTTTT.